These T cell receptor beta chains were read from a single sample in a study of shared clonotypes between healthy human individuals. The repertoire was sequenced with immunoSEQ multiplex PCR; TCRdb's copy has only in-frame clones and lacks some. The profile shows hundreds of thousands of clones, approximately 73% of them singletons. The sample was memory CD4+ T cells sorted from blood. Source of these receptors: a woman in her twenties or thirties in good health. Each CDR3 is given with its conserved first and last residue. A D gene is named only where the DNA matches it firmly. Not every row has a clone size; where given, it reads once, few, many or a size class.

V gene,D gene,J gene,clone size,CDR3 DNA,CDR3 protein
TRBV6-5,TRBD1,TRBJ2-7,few,TGTGCCAGCAGCCGCGCGCAGGGGGCCTACGAGCAGTACTTC,CASSRAQGAYEQYF
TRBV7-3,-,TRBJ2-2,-,TGTGCCAGCAGCTTATCTAGCGTGGGCGGGGAGCTGTTTTTT,CASSLSSVGGELFF
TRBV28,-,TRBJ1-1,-,TGTGCCAGCAGTCCCCAGAGGGGAGCTTTCTTT,CASSPQRGAFF
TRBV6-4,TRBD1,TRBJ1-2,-,TGTGCCAGCAGAGCCGGGACAGGGGGCGCCGGCTACACCTTC,CASRAGTGGAGYTF
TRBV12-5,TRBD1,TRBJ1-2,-,TGTGCTAGTGGCCGGGACAGGGGACCAGACTATGGCTACACCTTC,CASGRDRGPDYGYTF
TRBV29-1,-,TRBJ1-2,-,TGCAGCGTCGACCCGGGGAGCTACTATGGCTACACCTTC,CSVDPGSYYGYTF
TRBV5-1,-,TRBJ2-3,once,TGCGCCAGCAGCTTGTTTGCGGGATCTACAGATACGCAGTATTTT,CASSLFAGSTDTQYF
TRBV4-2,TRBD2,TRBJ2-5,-,TGTGCCAGCAGCCAACCAATAGCGGGAGGGCCAGGGACCCAGTACTTC,CASSQPIAGGPGTQYF
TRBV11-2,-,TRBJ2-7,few,TGTGCCAGCAGCTTATATAGGGGTACCTACGAGCAGTACTTC,CASSLYRGTYEQYF
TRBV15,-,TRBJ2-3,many,TGTGCCACCAGCAACCGCACAGATACGCAGTATTTT,CATSNRTDTQYF
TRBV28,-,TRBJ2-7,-,TGTGCCAGCAGACCCGGCCCCTACGAGCAGTACTTC,CASRPGPYEQYF
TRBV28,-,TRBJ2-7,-,TGTGCCAGCAGTGTCCTCCGTGGGACATCGACCCAACAGTACTTC,CASSVLRGTSTQQYF
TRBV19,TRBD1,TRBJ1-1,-,TGTGCCAGTAGACCAACAGGGGCCCTTAAGAACACTGAAGCTTTCTTT,CASRPTGALKNTEAFF
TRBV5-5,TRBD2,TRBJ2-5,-,TGTGCCAGCAGCTTGGCCGGAGCGGGAGGTGGATCTGAGACCCAGTACTTC,CASSLAGAGGGSETQYF
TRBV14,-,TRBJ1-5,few,TGTGCCAGCAGCCAAGATCTTTACCAGCCCCAGCATTTT,CASSQDLYQPQHF
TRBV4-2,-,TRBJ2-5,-,TGTGCCAGCGCCACTAAACGGGGGGCGGAGACCCAGTACTTC,CASATKRGAETQYF
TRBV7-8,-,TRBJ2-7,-,TGTGCCAGCAGCTTAGAAGCGTGGATGGGGTACGAGCAGTACTTC,CASSLEAWMGYEQYF
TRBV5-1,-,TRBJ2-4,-,TGCGCCAGCAGCTTGGTGGCGACAAAAGACATTCAGTACTTC,CASSLVATKDIQYF
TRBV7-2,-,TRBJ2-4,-,TGTGCCAGCAGCCCCCAGTCGGGTTCGGGGGCAGCCAAAAACATTCAGTACTTC,CASSPQSGSGAAKNIQYF
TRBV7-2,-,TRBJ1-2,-,TGTGCCAGCAGCTTAACGGGGGAAGGCTATGGCTACACCTTC,CASSLTGEGYGYTF
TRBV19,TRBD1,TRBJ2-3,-,TGTGCCAGTAGTAAGGACAGGGCAGATACGCAGTATTTT,CASSKDRADTQYF
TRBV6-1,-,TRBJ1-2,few,TGTGCCAGCAGTCAGAAGGGAAACTATGGCTACACCTTC,CASSQKGNYGYTF
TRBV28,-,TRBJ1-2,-,TGTGCCAGCAGTTTCCCGGGAGGGGCAAACTATGGCTACACCTTC,CASSFPGGANYGYTF
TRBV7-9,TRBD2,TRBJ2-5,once,TGTGCCAGCAGCATCTACGGGGGGACTAGCGGGAGGAAAGAGACCCAGTACTTC,CASSIYGGTSGRKETQYF
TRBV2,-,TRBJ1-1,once,TGTGCCAGCAGAAATTTTTTGAACACTGAAGCTTTCTTT,CASRNFLNTEAFF
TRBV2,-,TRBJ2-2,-,TGTGCCAGCAGTGACCGGGGAGAAACCGGGGAGCTGTTTTTT,CASSDRGETGELFF
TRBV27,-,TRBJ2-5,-,TGTGCCAGCAGTTTGTTTGTGGGAGCAACCGGGACCCAGTACTTC,CASSLFVGATGTQYF
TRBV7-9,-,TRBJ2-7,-,TGTGCCAGCAGCTGGGGCGGGACAAGGGACCGCTACGAGCAGTACTTC,CASSWGGTRDRYEQYF
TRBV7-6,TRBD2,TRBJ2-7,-,TGTGCCAGCAGCAAGACTAGCGGGGGAGGCGGCGAGCAGTACTTC,CASSKTSGGGGEQYF
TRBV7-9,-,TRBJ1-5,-,TGTGCCAGCAGCCGCGGAAATCAGCCCCAGCATTTT,CASSRGNQPQHF
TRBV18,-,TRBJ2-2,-,TGTGCCAGCTCACCACCGGTAAGGCCAGGGAACACCGGGGAGCTGTTTTTT,CASSPPVRPGNTGELFF
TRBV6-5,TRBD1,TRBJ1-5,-,TGTGCCAGCAGACCAGACAGGGGGAGCAATCAGCCCCAGCATTTT,CASRPDRGSNQPQHF
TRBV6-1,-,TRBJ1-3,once,TGTGCCAGCAGGGGGCGCGGGTCTGGAAACACCATATATTTT,CASRGRGSGNTIYF
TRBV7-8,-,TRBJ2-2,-,TGTGCCAGCAGCTTAGGGACAGTGAACACCGGGGAGCTGTTTTTT,CASSLGTVNTGELFF
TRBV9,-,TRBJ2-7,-,TGTGCCAGCAGCGAGGGGTTAGCATCTACCTACGAGCAGTACTTC,CASSEGLASTYEQYF
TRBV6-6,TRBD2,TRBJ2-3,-,TGTGCCAGCAGTGGACTAGATTACGGCACAGATACGCAGTATTTT,CASSGLDYGTDTQYF
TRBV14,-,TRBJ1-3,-,TGTGCCAGCAGCCAATTATCGACCCTGCCTGGAAACACCATATATTTT,CASSQLSTLPGNTIYF
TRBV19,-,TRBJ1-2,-,TGTGCCAGTAGTGTCTCTCAGGCCCGCTATGGCTACACCTTC,CASSVSQARYGYTF
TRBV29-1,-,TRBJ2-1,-,TGCAGCGTTGGGTCTGGCGGGACTCTCAATGAGCAGTTCTTC,CSVGSGGTLNEQFF
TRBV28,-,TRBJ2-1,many,TGTGCCAGCAGCCGTGGGACTGGAGGGCGTTACAATGAGCAGTTCTTC,CASSRGTGGRYNEQFF